This T cell receptor (beta chain) was identified in a study of shared clonotypes between healthy human individuals (dated by TCRdb to 2018 to 2021). Some background on the complete study: The cohort comprised a couple of women and a few men aged 18 to 49 years. Per donor, three plates each were used for CD4 naive and CD4 memory, two for CD8 naive, and one for CD8 memory. To estimate repertoire size and how much clonotypes are shared between individuals, the study performed deep sequencing of blood TCR repertoires from roughly five healthy adults. To increase sequencing depth and limit assay-specific biases, TCR repertoire library preparation and sequencing were carried out by different laboratories using diverse techniques. Each donor's leukapheresis produced roughly between about 0.9 and 9.5 billion PBMCs. Summary of the overall study and its limitations: Naive subsets generally had larger estimated clonotype richness than memory subsets did. Higher generation probabilities were observed for clonotypes shared by all four sorted-subset donors than for non-shared clonotypes. The small number of donors limited the genetic and exposure-history diversity represented. Sampling was restricted to blood, and TCR repertoires in tissue are likely to differ from TCR repertoires in blood. Incomplete sequencing was indicated by rarefaction of sorted-subset datasets, despite the large sequencing depth. Sharing across several donors was observed for around 4.8% of naive CD4, 3% to 3.5% of naive CD8, over 2% of memory CD4, and about 0.39% of memory CD8 clonotypes. Based on pairwise subsampling, the degree of clonotype sharing among donors was expected to be affected by sequencing depth.

Using the deep immunoSEQ assay, multiplex PCR amplified TCR CDR3 regions from genomic DNA. For each cell subset, the extracted genomic DNA was distributed evenly across all wells of several immunoSEQ 96-well plates, and each plate served as one replicate. For sorted subsets, 150 to 250 ng of genomic DNA, equivalent to 30,000 or so T cell genomes, went into each replicate PCR. Purified libraries were quantified with a Qubit 3.0 fluorometer, sized on a Bioanalyzer 2100, and re-quantified with the KAPA Library Quantification kit. Each immunoSEQ 96-well plate was sequenced on its own single-read 150-cycle Illumina NextSeq 550 flow cell. The published analysis was carried out like this. Because only junctional sequences without quality scores were contained in the immunoSEQ output, filtering matching that applied to full-length reads could not be performed. To assign V/J genes and CDR3, sequences were annotated using PyIR, a Python wrapper for IgBLAST v1.9, with IMGT germline references. Any read was removed if the V/J assignment was weak (E-value above 1e-6), the CDR3 was missing, or the read contained stop codons, out-of-frame junctions, or ambiguous translated residues. V3J clonotypes were defined as sequences sharing the same inferred V gene, J gene, and CDR3 amino acid sequence. The percentage overlap between two repertoires was calculated by dividing the number of shared unique clonotypes by the size of the smaller repertoire. Richness of each repertoire was evaluated using RTK rarefaction, the Chao1 estimator, and Recon v2.1 estimates of unobserved clonotypes. For all TCRbeta clonotypes obtained by the gDNA method from several donors, generation probabilities were computed with OLGA. As stored in TCRdb, this immuneACCESS dataset retains in-frame rearrangements with V and J assigned. A fraction of the clones does not appear; measured against another copy, unresolved V genes explain less than half of the discrepancy, and the remainder lacks a known reason. The V and J calls and the clone size are those of that table, but D and trimming were determined from the DNA. Within this sample are about 680,000 clones, with approximately 90% of them counted one time only. Approximately 24% of the sample is held by the ten biggest clonotypes.

The CDR3 measures 15 amino acids from cysteine to phenylalanine. The CDR3 DNA has 45 bases and is translated from base 1. Here V drops 5 bases and J drops 3 bases, and the junction holds 5 bases not matched to any gene. Reading the germline V gene gives CDR1 MDHEN and CDR2 SYDVKM. CD8 naive samples were CD45RO-negative cells positively selected for CCR7, giving a CD45RA+CCR7+ population that excluded TemRA cells. Donors were healthy HIV-negative adults with no recently reported acute infections or vaccinations. Every donor was a Caucasian adult living in Nashville, Tennessee, USA. After blood collection by leukapheresis, PBMCs were isolated using Ficoll-Histopaque density gradient centrifugation and then cryopreserved in the vapor phase of liquid nitrogen. Purity and quantity of every magnetically sorted T cell population were checked by analytical flow cytometry. Genomic DNA was isolated from every sorted fraction and measured by UV absorbance on a Nanodrop 2000c.

A note on this clone: Its antigen has not been determined. No base-level quality is on record; no much larger clone is a single base apart.

In this chain, TRBV28 is recombined with TRBJ2-7, with 12 central nucleotides matching TRBD2. Specimen: naive CD8+ T cells sorted from blood. The cell subset or site label corresponds to: CD45RA+CCR7+. This receptor was taken from a man aged 25-40 years in good health. The CDR3 is CASSPSGRASYEQYF. The DNA sequence follows: TGTGCCAGCAGTCCTAGCGGGAGGGCCAGCTACGAGCAGTACTTC.